The 23 T cell receptor beta chains presented below share a single source sample, sequenced in a study of cytomegalovirus exposure and HLA in healthy donors. PCR involved 60 Vbeta and 13 Jbeta primers. Sequencing used immunoSEQ multiplex PCR; TCRdb keeps in-frame clones, though not all of them. The sample has approximately 170,000 clones; approximately 76% are singletons. Sequences were obtained from PBMCs. The receptors derive from a young woman in good health and CMV-seropositive.

The chain couples TRBV6-1 to TRBJ2-7; TRBD2 agrees at 8 bases. With V trimmed by 8 bases and J by 0 bases, 6 bases remained unmatched. This CDR3 is 14 amino acids long. Germline V gives CDR1 MNHNS, CDR2 SASEGT. Here the CDR3 DNA reads TGTGCCAGCGGGCGGGGGGTCAGCTCCTACGAGCAGTACTTC. Residues: CASGRGVSSYEQYF.

V is TRBV28 and J is TRBJ2-7; maybe TRBD1 (6 bases). With 4 bases removed from V and 4 bases from J, the gap between germline ends came to 23 bases. The CDR3 consists of 17 residues. Germline V lookup: CDR1 MDHEN, CDR2 SYDVKM. In nucleotides, the CDR3 is TGTGCCAGCAGTTCACCCAGGACAGCATACGAGCTTTACGAGCAGTACTTC. Its protein is CASSSPRTAYELYEQYF.

In nucleotides, the CDR3 is TGTGCCAGCAGTTTATCCTTCTCTGGGGCCAACGTCCTGACTTTC. Residues: CASSLSFSGANVLTF. The rearrangement joins TRBV28 to TRBJ2-6; D unresolved. This CDR3 region has 15 residues. V was clipped by 1 base and J by 0 bases, with 4 bases between them. Germline V gene data show CDR1 as MDHEN and CDR2 as SYDVKM.

The chain employs TRBV6-5 and TRBJ1-1, with 9 positions matching TRBD1. This CDR3 has 15 residues. Germline V gene data show CDR1 as MNHEY and CDR2 as SVGAGI. Trimming at V came to 2 bases and at J to 5 bases, leaving 6 bases not matched to a gene. The CDR3 loop reads CASSYRAGTGTEAFF. In DNA form, the CDR3 reads TGTGCCAGCAGTTACAGAGCCGGGACAGGGACTGAAGCTTTCTTT.

This clone occurred a few times. This chain links TRBV6-1 with TRBJ2-7, with D possibly being TRBD2 (5 bases). The V and J ends lost 6 bases and 6 bases respectively, with 12 bases between them. Germline V lookup: CDR1 MNHNS, CDR2 SASEGT. This CDR3 is 12 amino acids long. CDR3 residues: CASSDLAAEQYF. CDR3 in DNA: TGTGCCAGCAGCGATCTAGCCGCCGAGCAGTACTTC.

The genes are TRBV5-8 and TRBJ2-6; 8 bases match TRBD1. This CDR3 spans 19 amino acids. Germline CDR1 SGHTS, CDR2 YDEGEE. The V and J ends lost 5 bases and 1 base, in that order; junction bases with no gene match: 14. The CDR3 DNA follows: TGTGCCAGCAGTTTTCGGTTCGGCAGGGGGCCATCTGGGGCCAACGTCCTGACTTTC. Translated, it gives CASSFRFGRGPSGANVLTF.

The V and J genes are TRBV7-9 and TRBJ1-2; no reliable D call. The CDR3 runs to 14 residues. Germline-derived CDR1 and CDR2 are SEHNR and FQNEAQ (reference sequence). Between the trimmed V and J ends, which lost 7 bases and 8 bases, there was a span of 20 bases. The chain's CDR3 is CASTSEGSGGGYTF. The CDR3 DNA reads as TGTGCCAGCACCTCGGAGGGTTCGGGTGGGGGCTACACCTTC.

The J gene is TRBJ1-2, the V gene TRBV9; D is perhaps TRBD1 (5 bases). Trimming stripped 3 bases from V and 0 bases from J, with 9 bases between. The CDR3 is made up of 14 amino acids. Germline V gives CDR1 SGDLS, CDR2 YYNGEE. The CDR3 coding sequence is TGTGCCAGCAGCGGGGGCTTGCCTAACTATGGCTACACCTTC. This encodes CASSGGLPNYGYTF. The full variable domain, completed using reference TRBV9 and TRBJ1-2, is DSGVTQTPKHLITATGQRVTLRCSPRSGDLSVYWYQQSLDQGLQFLIQYYNGEERAKGNILERFSAQQFPDLHSELNLSSLELGDSALYFCASSGGLPNYGYTFGSGTRLTVV.

This clone is labeled large (0.1 to 1%). The same CDR3 is also encoded by other DNA sequences in this sample. The J gene is TRBJ1-3, the V gene TRBV6-5; 7 nucleotides align to TRBD1. Germline CDR1 reads MNHEY; CDR2 reads SVGAGI. J was trimmed by 0 bases and V by 6 bases; bases with no gene match: 5. CDR3 length: 15 amino acids. CDR3 residues: CASSQTGDSGNTIYF. CDR3 sequence (DNA): TGTGCCAGCAGCCAAACAGGGGACTCTGGAAACACCATATATTTT.

This clone was seen a few times. The rearrangement links TRBV5-1 to TRBJ2-3; no definite D call. The CDR3 sequence is 14 residues long. Trimming stripped 6 bases from V and 1 base from J, with 12 bases between. Looked up from germline, CDR1 is SGHRS and CDR2 is YFSETQ. For the CDR3, the DNA is TGCGCCAGCACCAATGTTCAGGGCACAGATACGCAGTATTTT. The encoded protein is CASTNVQGTDTQYF.

The chain recombines TRBV7-6 with TRBJ1-1, with D hard to call. The CDR3 extends over 14 amino acids. Germline assignment: CDR1 SGHVS and CDR2 FNYEAQ. V was clipped by 1 base and J by 1 base, with 7 bases between them. The CDR3: CASSLVGENTEAFF. The CDR3 region has the DNA TGTGCCAGCAGCTTAGTGGGCGAGAACACTGAAGCTTTCTTT.

V is TRBV13 and J is TRBJ2-5; possible D gene TRBD1, 6 bases. The CDR3 has 16 amino acids. Germline loops: CDR1 PRHDT, CDR2 FYEKMQ (reference sequence). V was clipped by 4 bases and J by 1 base, with 16 bases between them. Written as DNA, the CDR3 is TGTGCCAGCAGCTCGGCGGGCAGGGGTCCCCAAGAGACCCAGTACTTC. It is translated as CASSSAGRGPQETQYF.

V usage is TRBV4-2 and J usage is TRBJ2-3; no firm D call. Trimming took 4 bases from V and 6 from J, leaving 23 bases between them. Germline V gene sequence: CDR1 LGHNA, CDR2 YNFKEQ. The CDR3 sequence is 17 residues long. The CDR3 DNA is TGTGCCAGCAGCCTCCAGTCTGGCGGTTTAATCCCGGATACGCAGTATTTT. Translated: CASSLQSGGLIPDTQYF.

V gene TRBV16 combines with J gene TRBJ2-3, with 12 nucleotides matching TRBD2. Germline assignment: CDR1 KGHSY and CDR2 FQNENV. V gave up 4 bases and J gave up 4 bases; unmatched junction bases: 6. The CDR3 contains 16 residues. The CDR3: CASSLSSGGAPDTQYF. DNA for the CDR3: TGTGCCAGCAGCCTCTCTAGCGGGGGGGCCCCAGATACGCAGTATTTT.

The table lists this clone with a few counts. The CDR3 nucleotides read TGTGCTAGTGGTTTCATTGGCCAGGGGACCTACGAGCAGTACTTC. Protein: CASGFIGQGTYEQYF. The chain joins TRBV12-5 to TRBJ2-7, with D maybe TRBD1 (6 bases). CDR3 length: 15 amino acids. Trimming took off 3 bases at V and 2 bases at J, with 14 bases between the two ends. Per germline, CDR1 LGHNT and CDR2 FRNRAP.

This sequence joins TRBV6-6 and TRBJ1-6; the match to TRBD1 covers 10 bases. The CDR3 length is 14 residues. The V and J ends lost 6 bases and 7 bases, in that order; junction bases with no gene match: 3. Per germline, CDR1 MNHNY and CDR2 SVGAGI (reference sequence). CDR3 coding DNA: TGTGCCAGCAGCGGACAGGGGGAAAATTCACCCCTCCACTTT. Translation: CASSGQGENSPLHF.

This clone is a singleton in its sample. V is TRBV5-1 and J is TRBJ2-3; D call uncertain. The ends were cut back, 4 bases at V and 3 bases at J, with 9 bases in the middle. CDR3 length equals 13 residues. Germline CDR1 and CDR2: SGHRS and YFSETQ. The CDR3 sequence: CASSPSRTDTQYF. The CDR3 DNA reads TGCGCCAGCAGCCCCTCGCGGACAGATACGCAGTATTTT.

CDR3 DNA: TGTGCCAGCAGCAAAGCGCTGGCGGGACAGGGTTACGAGCAGTACTTC. It specifies CASSKALAGQGYEQYF. The rearrangement uses TRBV21-1 and TRBJ2-7; the table calls TRBD1, which could not be checked here. TRBV21-1 is a pseudogene. The CDR3 loop spans 16 amino acids.

The rearrangement uses TRBV25-1 and TRBJ2-7; D gene ambiguous. The CDR3 loop spans 14 amino acids. Germline CDR1 is MGHDK and CDR2 is SYGVNS. Trimming took off 2 bases at V and 2 bases at J, with 10 bases between the two ends. CDR3 nucleotides: TGTGCCAGCAGTGAAGGCGGCCGCACCTACGAGCAGTACTTC. As protein: CASSEGGRTYEQYF.

The rearrangement links TRBV10-3 to TRBJ1-2, with a possible D match to TRBD1 (5 bases). This CDR3 region has 12 residues. Trimming left V 8 bases short and J 4 bases short, with 11 bases between. Per germline, CDR1 ENHRY and CDR2 SYGVKD. The DNA of the CDR3 is TGTGCCATCGAAGACAGCCCCTATGGCTACACCTTC. It is translated as CAIEDSPYGYTF.

V and J are TRBV18 and TRBJ1-2; TRBD1 is a possible D gene (6 bases). The CDR3 runs to 16 residues. V was pared by 6 bases and J by 0 bases, with 17 bases between. The germline V gene encodes CDR1 KGHSH and CDR2 LQKENI. The CDR3: CASSPMVGQSNYGYTF. The CDR3 DNA reads TGTGCCAGCTCGCCAATGGTTGGACAGTCTAACTATGGCTACACCTTC.

The chain is built from TRBV7-9 and TRBJ1-4, with TRBD1 matching over 8 bases. The CDR3 sequence is 15 residues long. The germline CDR1 and CDR2 sequences are SEHNR and FQNEAQ (reference sequence). Germline trimming cut 1 base from V and 3 bases from J; bases unmatched to any gene: 1. CDR3: CASSLEGQANEKLFF. The CDR3, as DNA: TGTGCCAGCAGCTTAGAGGGACAGGCTAATGAAAAACTGTTTTTT. Looking up the rest from reference TRBV7-9 and TRBJ1-4 gives the full variable domain: DTGVSQNPRHKITKRGQNVTFRCDPISEHNRLYWYRQTLGQGPEFLTYFQNEAQLEKSRLLSDRFSAERPKGSFSTLEIQRTEQGDSAMYLCASSLEGQANEKLFFGSGTQLSVL.

The V call is TRBV5-1, the J call TRBJ2-3; tentative D call: TRBD2 (6 bases). The CDR3 sequence is 15 residues long. V was pared by 4 bases and J by 0 bases, with 12 bases between. The germline V gene has CDR1 SGHRS and CDR2 YFSETQ. In nucleotides, the CDR3 is TGCGCCAGCAGCCGGGACTTTTCTAGCACAGATACGCAGTATTTT. Translating it yields CASSRDFSSTDTQYF.